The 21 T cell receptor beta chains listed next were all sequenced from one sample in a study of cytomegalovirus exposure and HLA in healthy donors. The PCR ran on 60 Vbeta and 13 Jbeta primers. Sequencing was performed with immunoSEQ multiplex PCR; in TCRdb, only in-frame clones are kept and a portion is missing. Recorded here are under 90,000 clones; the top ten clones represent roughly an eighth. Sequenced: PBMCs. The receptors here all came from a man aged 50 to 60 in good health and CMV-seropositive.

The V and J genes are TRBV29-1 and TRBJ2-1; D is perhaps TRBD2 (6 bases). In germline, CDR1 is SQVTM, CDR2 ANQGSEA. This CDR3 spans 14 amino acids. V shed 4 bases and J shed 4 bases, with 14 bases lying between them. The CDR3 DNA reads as TGCAGCGTTGTGGGGGGAGCAGGGTACAATGAGCAGTTCTTC. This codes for CSVVGGAGYNEQFF.

The CDR3 here is CAWPGTSGTYEQYF. CDR3 DNA sequence: TGTGCCTGGCCTGGGACTAGCGGAACCTACGAGCAGTACTTC. The chain combines TRBV30 with TRBJ2-7, with 11 bases that match TRBD2. This CDR3 region has 14 residues. V dropped 5 bases and J dropped 2; count of bases not matched to a gene: 5. Germline CDR1 GTSNPN, CDR2 SVGIG (reference sequence). The variable domain in full, completed from reference TRBV30 and TRBJ2-7, reads SQTIHQWPATLVQPVGSPLSLECTVEGTSNPNLYWYRQAAGRGLQLLFYSVGIGQISSEVPQNLSASRPQDRQFILSSKKLLLSDSGFYLCAWPGTSGTYEQYFGPGTRLTVT.

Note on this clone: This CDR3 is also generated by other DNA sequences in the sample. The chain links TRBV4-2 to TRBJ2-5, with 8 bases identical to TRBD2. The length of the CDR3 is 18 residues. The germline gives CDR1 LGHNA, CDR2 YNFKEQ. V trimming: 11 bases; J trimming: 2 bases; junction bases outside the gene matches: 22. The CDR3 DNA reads TGTGCCTCCAGCCAAGATCTATCAGCGGGAGTAGGTCAAGAGACCCAGTACTTC. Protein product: CASSQDLSAGVGQETQYF.

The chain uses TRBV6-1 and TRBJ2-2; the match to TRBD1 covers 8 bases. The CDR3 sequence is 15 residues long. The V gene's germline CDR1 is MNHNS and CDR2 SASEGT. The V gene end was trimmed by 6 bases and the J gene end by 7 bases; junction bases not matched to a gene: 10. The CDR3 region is CASRDRVGYSGELFF. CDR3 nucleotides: TGTGCCAGCAGGGACAGGGTGGGGTACAGCGGGGAGCTGTTTTTT.

Here the CDR3 reads CASRPGQTYEQYF. CDR3 nucleotide sequence: TGCGCCAGCCGGCCGGGACAGACCTACGAGCAGTACTTC. V is TRBV5-1 and J is TRBJ2-7; 7 bases fit TRBD1. The trim removed 7 bases at V and 2 bases at J, leaving 6 bases unmatched. The CDR3 totals 13 residues. The germline gives CDR1 SGHRS, CDR2 YFSETQ.

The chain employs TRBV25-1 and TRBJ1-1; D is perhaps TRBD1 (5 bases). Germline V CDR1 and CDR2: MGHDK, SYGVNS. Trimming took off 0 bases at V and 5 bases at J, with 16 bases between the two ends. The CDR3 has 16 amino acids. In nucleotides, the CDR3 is TGTGCCAGCAGTGAATACGAGACAGATACCGAAACTGAAGCTTTCTTT. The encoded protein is CASSEYETDTETEAFF.

CDR3 loop: CASSVTGDEQFF. CDR3 DNA sequence: TGTGCCAGCAGCGTAACAGGGGATGAGCAGTTCTTC. This rearrangement joins TRBV9 to TRBJ2-1; 7 bases map to TRBD1. Germline values: CDR1 SGDLS, CDR2 YYNGEE. CDR3 length equals 12 residues. V was pared by 1 base and J by 8 bases, with 0 bases of the junction left unmatched.

The CDR3 bases are TGTGCCAGCAGACCGGACACGAACTATGGCTACACCTTC. Residues: CASRPDTNYGYTF. The genes are TRBV2 and TRBJ1-2; D may be TRBD1 (5 bases). V lost 6 bases and J 2 bases, leaving 10 bases between the germline ends. Germline CDR1 reads SNHLY; CDR2 reads FYNNEI. CDR3 length: 13 amino acids.

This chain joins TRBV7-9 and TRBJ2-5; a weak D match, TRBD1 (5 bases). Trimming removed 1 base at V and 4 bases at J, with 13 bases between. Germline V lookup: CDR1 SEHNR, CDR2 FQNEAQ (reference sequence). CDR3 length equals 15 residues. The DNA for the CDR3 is TGTGCCAGCAGCTTAGGGACAATCAGCGCAGAGACCCAGTACTTC. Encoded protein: CASSLGTISAETQYF. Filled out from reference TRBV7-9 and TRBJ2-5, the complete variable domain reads DTGVSQNPRHKITKRGQNVTFRCDPISEHNRLYWYRQTLGQGPEFLTYFQNEAQLEKSRLLSDRFSAERPKGSFSTLEIQRTEQGDSAMYLCASSLGTISAETQYFGPGTRLLVL.

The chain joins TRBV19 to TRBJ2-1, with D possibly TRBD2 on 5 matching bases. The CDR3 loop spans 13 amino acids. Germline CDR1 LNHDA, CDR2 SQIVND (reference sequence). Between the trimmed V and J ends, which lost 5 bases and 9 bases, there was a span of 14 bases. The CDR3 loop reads CASSERDAGEQFF. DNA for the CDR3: TGTGCCAGTAGTGAGAGGGATGCAGGTGAGCAGTTCTTC.

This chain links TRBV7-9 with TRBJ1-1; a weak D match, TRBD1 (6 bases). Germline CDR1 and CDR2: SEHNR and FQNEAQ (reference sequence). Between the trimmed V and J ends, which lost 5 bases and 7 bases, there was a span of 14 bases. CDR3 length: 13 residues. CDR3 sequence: CASSRAGASEAFF. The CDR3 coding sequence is TGTGCCAGCAGCCGAGCAGGGGCGAGTGAAGCTTTCTTT.

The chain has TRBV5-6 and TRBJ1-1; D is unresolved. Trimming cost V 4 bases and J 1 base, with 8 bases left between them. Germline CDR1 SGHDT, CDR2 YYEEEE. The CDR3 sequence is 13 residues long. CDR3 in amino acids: CASSQNWNTEAFF. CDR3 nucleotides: TGTGCCAGCAGCCAAAATTGGAACACTGAAGCTTTCTTT. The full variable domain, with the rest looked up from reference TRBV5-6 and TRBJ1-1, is DAGVTQSPTHLIKTRGQQVTLRCSPKSGHDTVSWYQQALGQGPQFIFQYYEEEERQRGNFPDRFSGHQFPNYSSELNVNALLLGDSALYLCASSQNWNTEAFFGQGTRLTVV.

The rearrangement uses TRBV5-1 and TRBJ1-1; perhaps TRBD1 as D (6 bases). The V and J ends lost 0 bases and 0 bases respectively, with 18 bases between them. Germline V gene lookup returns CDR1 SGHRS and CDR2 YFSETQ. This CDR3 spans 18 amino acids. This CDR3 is CASSLEDSGSPMNTEAFF. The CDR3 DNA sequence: TGCGCCAGCAGCTTGGAGGACAGTGGTTCCCCCATGAACACTGAAGCTTTCTTT.

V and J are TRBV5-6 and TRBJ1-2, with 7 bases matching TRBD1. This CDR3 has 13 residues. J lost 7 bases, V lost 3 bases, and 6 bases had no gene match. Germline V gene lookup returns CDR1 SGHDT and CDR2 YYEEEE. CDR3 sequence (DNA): TGTGCCAGCAGCTCGGGACAGTTTTTTGGCTACACCTTC. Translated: CASSSGQFFGYTF.

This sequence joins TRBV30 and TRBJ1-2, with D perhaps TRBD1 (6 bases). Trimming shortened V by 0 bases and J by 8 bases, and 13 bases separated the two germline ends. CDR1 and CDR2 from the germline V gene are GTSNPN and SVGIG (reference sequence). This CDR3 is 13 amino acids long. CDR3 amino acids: CAWSVARGGGYTF. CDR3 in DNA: TGTGCCTGGAGTGTCGCGAGGGGGGGAGGCTACACCTTC.

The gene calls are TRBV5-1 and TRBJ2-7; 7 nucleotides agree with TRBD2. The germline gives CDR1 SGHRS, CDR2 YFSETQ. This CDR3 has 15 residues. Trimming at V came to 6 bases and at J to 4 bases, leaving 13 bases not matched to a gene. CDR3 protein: CASTLMAGVGYEQYF. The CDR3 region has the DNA TGCGCCAGCACCCTCATGGCGGGAGTCGGGTACGAGCAGTACTTC.

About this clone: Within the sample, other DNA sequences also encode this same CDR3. CDR3: CATTGHTYSSGNTIYF. In nucleotides, the CDR3 is TGTGCCACCACGGGACATACCTACTCCTCTGGAAACACCATATATTTT. The gene calls are TRBV19 and TRBJ1-3, with a weak D call TRBD1 (6 bases). The CDR3 is 16 amino acids. Trimming removed 10 bases at V and 0 bases at J, with 19 bases between. CDR1 and CDR2 (germline): LNHDA, SQIVND (reference sequence). The full variable domain, its missing parts supplied by reference TRBV19 and TRBJ1-3, is DGGITQSPKYLFRKEGQNVTLSCEQNLNHDAMYWYRQDPGQGLRLIYYSQIVNDFQKGDIAEGYSVSREKKESFPLTVTSAQKNPTAFYLCATTGHTYSSGNTIYFGEGSWLTVV.

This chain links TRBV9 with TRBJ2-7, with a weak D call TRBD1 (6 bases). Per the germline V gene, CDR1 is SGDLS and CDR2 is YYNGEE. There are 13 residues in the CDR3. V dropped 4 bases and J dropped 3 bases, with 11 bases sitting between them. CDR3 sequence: CASSSAGDYEQYF. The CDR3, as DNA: TGTGCCAGCAGCTCAGCAGGGGACTACGAGCAGTACTTC.

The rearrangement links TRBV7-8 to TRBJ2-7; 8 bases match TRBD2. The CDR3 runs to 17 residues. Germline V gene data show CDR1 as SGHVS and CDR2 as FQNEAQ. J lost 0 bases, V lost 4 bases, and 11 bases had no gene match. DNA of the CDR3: TGTGCCAGCAGCTCCCCGGGGGGGTCGTTAAGCTCCTACGAGCAGTACTTC. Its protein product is CASSSPGGSLSSYEQYF. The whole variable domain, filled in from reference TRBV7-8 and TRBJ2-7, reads GAGVSQSPRYKVAKRGQDVALRCDPISGHVSLFWYQQALGQGPEFLTYFQNEAQLDKSGLPSDRFFAERPEGSVSTLKIQRTQQEDSAVYLCASSSPGGSLSSYEQYFGPGTRLTVT.

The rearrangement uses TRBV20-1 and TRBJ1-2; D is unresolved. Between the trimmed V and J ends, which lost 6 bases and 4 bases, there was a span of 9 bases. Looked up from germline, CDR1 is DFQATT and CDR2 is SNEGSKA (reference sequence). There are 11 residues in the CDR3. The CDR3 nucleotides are TGCAGTGCGCCAGAAATCTATGGCTACACCTTC. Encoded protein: CSAPEIYGYTF.

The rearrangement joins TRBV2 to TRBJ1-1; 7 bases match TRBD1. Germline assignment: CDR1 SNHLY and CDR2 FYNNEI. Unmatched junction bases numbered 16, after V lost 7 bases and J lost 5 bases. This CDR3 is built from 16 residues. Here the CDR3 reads CASIRDSFNAGTEAFF. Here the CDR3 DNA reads TGTGCCAGCATAAGGGACAGCTTTAATGCGGGGACTGAAGCTTTCTTT.